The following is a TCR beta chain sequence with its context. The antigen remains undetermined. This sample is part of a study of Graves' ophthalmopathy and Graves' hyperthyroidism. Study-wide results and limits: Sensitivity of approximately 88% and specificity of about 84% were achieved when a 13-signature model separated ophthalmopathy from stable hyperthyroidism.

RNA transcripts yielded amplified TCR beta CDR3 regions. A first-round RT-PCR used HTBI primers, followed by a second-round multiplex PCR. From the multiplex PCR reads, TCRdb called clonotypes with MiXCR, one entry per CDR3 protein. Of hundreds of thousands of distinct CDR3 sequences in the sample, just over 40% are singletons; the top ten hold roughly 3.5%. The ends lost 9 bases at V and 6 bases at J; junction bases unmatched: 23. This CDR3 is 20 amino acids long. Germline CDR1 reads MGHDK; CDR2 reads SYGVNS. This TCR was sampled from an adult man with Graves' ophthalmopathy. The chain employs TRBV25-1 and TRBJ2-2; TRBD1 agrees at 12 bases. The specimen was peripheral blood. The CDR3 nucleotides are TGTGCCAGTAACCAACTACCTCCGAGACGGGACAGGGGGCGCCCCGGGGAGCTGTTTTTT. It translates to CASNQLPPRRDRGRPGELFF.